A single sample is the source of the 27 T cell receptor beta chains below, sequenced in a study of cytomegalovirus exposure and HLA in healthy donors. 13 Jbeta primers and 60 Vbeta primers were used for the PCR. TCRdb's table, derived via immunoSEQ multiplex PCR, lists solely in-frame clones and lacks some. The table lists over 150,000 clones, around 80% of them singletons. Sequencing input: PBMCs. The receptors come from a male donor in good health and CMV-seronegative.

V usage is TRBV10-1 and J usage is TRBJ2-7; 8 bases line up with TRBD1. This CDR3 has 14 amino acids. Losses at the gene ends were 6 bases for V and 0 bases for J; bases not matched to a gene: 4. The V gene's germline CDR1 is WNHNN and CDR2 SYGVQD (reference sequence). The CDR3 protein is CASRKDRDSYEQYF. The CDR3 coding sequence is TGCGCCAGCAGGAAGGACAGGGACTCCTACGAGCAGTACTTC.

The CDR3 spells CASSSPRAETQYF. The DNA for the CDR3 is TGTGCCAGCAGCTCCCCGCGGGCGGAGACCCAGTACTTC. The rearrangement joins TRBV7-2 to TRBJ2-5, with D possibly matching TRBD2 (5 bases). The CDR3 totals 13 residues. The germline gives CDR1 SGHTA, CDR2 FQGNSA. V lost 4 bases and J lost 5, with 11 bases in between. Complete variable domain (other parts from reference TRBV7-2 and TRBJ2-5): GAGVSQSPSNKVTEKGKDVELRCDPISGHTALYWYRQSLGQGLEFLIYFQGNSAPDKSGLPSDRFSAERTGGSVSTLTIQRTQQEDSAVYLCASSSPRAETQYFGPGTRLLVL.

The chain is built from TRBV7-8 and TRBJ2-7; 7 bases agree with TRBD1. CDR1 is SGHVS and CDR2 is FQNEAQ in the germline V gene. The CDR3 has 13 amino acids. After removal of 5 bases from V and 5 bases from J, the junction contained 6 bases not matched to a gene. The CDR3 DNA reads TGTGCCAGCAGCAGAAACAGGGGAAACGAGCAGTACTTC. Translated: CASSRNRGNEQYF.

The rearrangement joins TRBV6-5 to TRBJ1-2; 10 bases line up with TRBD1. V shed 5 bases and J 4 bases; nucleotides not matched to a gene: 7. Germline V lookup: CDR1 MNHEY, CDR2 SVGAGI. The CDR3 sequence is 15 residues long. The CDR3 nucleotides are TGTGCCAGCAGTACCCCTCGGACAGGGGGCTATGGCTACACCTTC. Its translation: CASSTPRTGGYGYTF.

The chain links TRBV6-1 to TRBJ1-5, with TRBD1 matching over 8 bases. The trim removed 3 bases at V and 3 bases at J, leaving 7 bases unmatched. The CDR3 spans 16 residues. Looked up from germline, CDR1 is MNHNS and CDR2 is SASEGT. CDR3 protein: CASSDQDRVDNQPQHF. In DNA form, the CDR3 reads TGTGCCAGCAGTGATCAGGACAGGGTTGACAATCAGCCCCAGCATTTT.

The chain joins TRBV5-1 to TRBJ2-3, with a tentative D call TRBD1 (6 bases). Trimming cost V 2 bases and J 3 bases, with 16 bases left between them. Germline CDR1 is SGHRS and CDR2 is YFSETQ. This CDR3 contains 16 residues. The CDR3: CASSFSGAISTDTQYF. CDR3 sequence (DNA): TGCGCCAGCAGCTTTTCAGGGGCAATTTCAACAGATACGCAGTATTTT. The full variable domain, rest sourced from reference TRBV5-1 and TRBJ2-3, is KAGVTQTPRYLIKTRGQQVTLSCSPISGHRSVSWYQQTPGQGLQFLFEYFSETQRNKGNFPGRFSGRQFSNSRSEMNVSTLELGDSALYLCASSFSGAISTDTQYFGPGTRLTVL.

This clone was seen a single time. The chain is built from TRBV5-4 and TRBJ2-7, with 7 bases fitting TRBD1. Per the germline V gene, CDR1 is SGHNT and CDR2 is YYREEE (reference sequence). The CDR3 spans 14 residues. V was pared by 2 bases and J by 4 bases, with 6 bases of the junction left unmatched. The CDR3 DNA follows: TGTGCCAGCAGCTTTGGGGACAGAGATTACGAGCAGTACTTC. The encoded protein is CASSFGDRDYEQYF.

This clone has just a few counts. This rearrangement joins TRBV7-6 to TRBJ2-2; maybe TRBD2 (5 bases). CDR1 is SGHVS and CDR2 is FNYEAQ in the germline V gene. The CDR3 consists of 14 residues. V lost 2 bases, J lost 3 bases, and 7 bases lay in between. The CDR3 sequence: CASSLMRDTGELFF. Written as DNA, the CDR3 is TGTGCCAGCAGCTTAATGCGGGACACCGGGGAGCTGTTTTTT.

The rearrangement joins TRBV6-1 to TRBJ2-1, with TRBD2 matching over 7 bases. The germline V gene encodes CDR1 MNHNS and CDR2 SASEGT. CDR3 length: 13 residues. V trimming: 4 bases; J trimming: 7 bases; junction bases outside the gene matches: 4. The CDR3 region is CASSGGGRNEQFF. CDR3 coding DNA: TGTGCCAGCAGTGGGGGGGGTCGGAATGAGCAGTTCTTC.

The V and J genes are TRBV2 and TRBJ2-2, with 8 bases matching TRBD1. V lost 6 bases to trimming and J lost 0 bases; unmatched junction nucleotides: 3. The CDR3 totals 15 residues. CDR1 SNHLY and CDR2 FYNNEI come from the germline V gene. CDR3: CASSSGQANTGELFF. Written as DNA, the CDR3 is TGTGCCAGCAGCTCGGGACAGGCGAACACCGGGGAGCTGTTTTTT.

This sequence joins TRBV7-9 and TRBJ2-3; D ambiguous. Germline assignment: CDR1 SEHNR and CDR2 FQNEAQ (reference sequence). V was pared by 5 bases and J by 1 base, with 10 bases between. This CDR3 has 14 amino acids. CDR3 bases: TGTGCCAGCAGCGGGTGGGCCCGCACAGATACGCAGTATTTT. Translation: CASSGWARTDTQYF.

The rearrangement links TRBV5-6 to TRBJ2-1; D possibly corresponds to TRBD1 (5 bases). V lost 4 bases and J lost 8, with 10 bases in between. The germline gives CDR1 SGHDT, CDR2 YYEEEE. The CDR3 totals 12 residues. As DNA, the CDR3 is TGTGCCAGCAGCCGCAGGGTCTATGAGCAGTTCTTC. It codes for CASSRRVYEQFF.

This rearrangement joins TRBV5-6 to TRBJ1-5; TRBD1 matches 9 bases. V was pared by 3 bases and J by 6 bases, with 10 bases of the junction left unmatched. The germline V gene encodes CDR1 SGHDT and CDR2 YYEEEE. The CDR3 totals 16 residues. CDR3 sequence (DNA): TGTGCCAGCAGCTACTACAGGGGGCTAGATCTTCAGCCCCAGCATTTT. As protein: CASSYYRGLDLQPQHF.

The V and J genes are TRBV15 and TRBJ2-1; 12 bases match TRBD2. V gave up 4 bases and J gave up 8 bases; unmatched junction bases: 9. Germline V gene lookup returns CDR1 LNHNV and CDR2 YYDKDF (reference sequence). This CDR3 comprises 16 residues. The CDR3 coding sequence is TGTGCCACCAGCACCGCTAGCGGGGGGGTTTGGCATGAGCAGTTCTTC. This codes for CATSTASGGVWHEQFF.

The chain combines TRBV25-1 with TRBJ1-2, with TRBD1 matching over 12 bases. After removal of 4 bases from V and 7 bases from J, the junction contained 4 bases not matched to a gene. Germline-derived CDR1 and CDR2 are MGHDK and SYGVNS. This CDR3 comprises 14 residues. The CDR3 spells CASSGDRGHFGYTF. In DNA, the CDR3 is TGTGCCAGCAGTGGGGACAGGGGGCATTTTGGCTACACCTTC.

As DNA, the CDR3 is TGTGCCAGCATCGAGAGGGGGCATTCGAACACTGAAGCTTTCTTT. Amino acids: CASIERGHSNTEAFF. V usage is TRBV2 and J usage is TRBJ1-1; TRBD1 aligns across 7 bases. The CDR3 loop spans 15 amino acids. Per the germline V gene, CDR1 is SNHLY and CDR2 is FYNNEI. V lost 7 bases to trimming and J lost 1 base; unmatched junction nucleotides: 9.

The V gene is TRBV2, the J gene TRBJ1-2, with TRBD1 matching over 9 bases. The CDR3 is made up of 15 amino acids. Germline V CDR1 and CDR2: SNHLY, FYNNEI. V dropped 2 bases and J dropped 4; count of bases not matched to a gene: 5. The CDR3 sequence: CASSESGQGIYGYTF. CDR3 coding DNA: TGTGCCAGCAGTGAATCGGGACAGGGAATCTATGGCTACACCTTC.

The chain combines TRBV5-1 with TRBJ1-1, with D possibly matching TRBD1 (5 bases). Between the trimmed V and J ends, which lost 3 bases and 3 bases, there was a span of 9 bases. This CDR3 region has 13 residues. Germline CDR1 SGHRS, CDR2 YFSETQ. CDR3: CASSWDWDTEAFF. The CDR3 DNA reads TGCGCCAGCAGCTGGGACTGGGACACTGAAGCTTTCTTT.

There are a few counts of this clone. The gene calls are TRBV5-1 and TRBJ1-3; D gene uncertain. Germline CDR1 SGHRS, CDR2 YFSETQ. V lost 4 bases and J lost 0, with 11 bases in between. This CDR3 has 15 residues. The CDR3 sequence: CASSLDGVSGNTIYF. The CDR3 nucleotides read TGCGCCAGCAGCCTGGACGGAGTCTCTGGAAACACCATATATTTT.

The chain couples TRBV20-1 to TRBJ2-1, with D maybe TRBD2 (5 bases). Trimming took 6 bases from V and 7 from J, leaving 10 bases between them. From germline, CDR1 is DFQATT and CDR2 SNEGSKA (reference sequence). The length of the CDR3 is 11 residues. The CDR3, as DNA: TGCAGTGCCCCACAGCGGAATGAGCAGTTCTTC. Translating gives CSAPQRNEQFF.

This clone has more than one count but fewer than ten. The chain recombines TRBV18 with TRBJ2-7; 8 bases match TRBD1. Germline CDR1 is KGHSH and CDR2 is LQKENI. The trim removed 6 bases at V and 3 bases at J, leaving 4 bases unmatched. This CDR3 contains 13 residues. The CDR3 reads CASSPGTGYEQYF. The CDR3, as DNA: TGTGCCAGCTCGCCCGGGACAGGCTACGAGCAGTACTTC.

The V call is TRBV2, the J call TRBJ2-1; possible D gene TRBD2, 6 bases. The CDR3 spans 14 residues. CDR1 SNHLY and CDR2 FYNNEI come from the germline V gene. V lost 4 bases, J lost 8 bases, and 15 bases lay in between. CDR3 loop: CASSGREPRYEQFF. The CDR3 DNA reads as TGTGCCAGCAGTGGCCGGGAGCCCCGTTATGAGCAGTTCTTC.

The gene calls are TRBV7-6 and TRBJ1-1, with TRBD1 as a possible D gene (6 bases). Germline V gene lookup returns CDR1 SGHVS and CDR2 FNYEAQ. This CDR3 is built from 15 residues. The germline V and J ends were trimmed by 5 bases and 5 bases, with 18 bases remaining between them. CDR3 sequence: CASSPEAGADTEAFF. CDR3 bases: TGTGCCAGCAGCCCCGAGGCAGGGGCGGATACTGAAGCTTTCTTT.

The V and J genes are TRBV6-6 and TRBJ1-1; 9 bases line up with TRBD1. Looked up from germline, CDR1 is MNHNY and CDR2 is SVGAGI (reference sequence). This CDR3 has 11 residues. Trimming cost V 5 bases and J 11 bases; bases outside gene matches: 3. CDR3 loop: CASSDRGWAFF. The CDR3 bases are TGTGCCAGCAGTGACAGGGGGTGGGCTTTCTTT.

This sequence joins TRBV2 and TRBJ1-1; D gene ambiguous. The germline gives CDR1 SNHLY, CDR2 FYNNEI. V lost 6 bases to trimming and J lost 7 bases, with 15 bases between them. The CDR3 sequence is 13 residues long. The CDR3 sequence: CASRQDPGGEAFF. CDR3 nucleotide sequence: TGTGCCAGCAGGCAGGACCCTGGAGGTGAAGCTTTCTTT.

The CDR3 DNA follows: TGTGCCAGCTCACCAGGACTAGCGGGGACCTACGAGCAGTACTTC. Translated, it gives CASSPGLAGTYEQYF. V and J are TRBV18 and TRBJ2-7; 12 bases match TRBD2. The CDR3 is made up of 15 amino acids. The germline gives CDR1 KGHSH, CDR2 LQKENI. V lost 2 bases, J lost 2 bases, and 1 base stayed unmatched.

The CDR3 nucleotides are TGTGCCAGCAGCTTAGGTGGAGGAGGAAAACTGTTTTTT. Translated: CASSLGGGGKLFF. This chain links TRBV7-9 with TRBJ1-4, with D unclear. The germline gives CDR1 SEHNR, CDR2 FQNEAQ (reference sequence). Trimming removed 1 base at V and 10 bases at J, with 10 bases between. This CDR3 is built from 13 residues.